Listed below are T cell receptor beta chains from one sample, sequenced in a study of blood T cells in healthy people across ages. Each CDR3 protein gets one entry after TCRdb re-called the 5' RACE reads with MiXCR. The table shows some 670,000 distinct CDR3 sequences, with 52% occurring only once. The sample was blood. These receptors originate from an elderly woman in good health. Both conserved end residues are part of each CDR3. The D gene is left open where the match is weak. Only part of the rows carry a size: once, few, many, or a class if the clone is expanded.

TRBD2	many	TRBV27	TRBJ2-3	CASALIGTSGTDTQYF	TGTGCCAGCGCACTCATCGGGACTAGCGGTACAGATACGCAGTATTTT
.	.	TRBV6-5	TRBJ1-2	CASRKGGTGGYTF	TGTGCCAGCAGAAAAGGTGGCACGGGTGGCTACACCTTC
.	.	TRBV12-3/TRBV12-4	TRBJ1-1	CANKGRRTEAFF	TGTGCCAACAAGGGGAGGCGGACTGAAGCTTTCTTT
TRBD1	.	TRBV6-1	TRBJ1-5	CASSSTLGTGGAGNQPQHF	TGTGCCAGCAGTAGCACCCTGGGGACAGGGGGCGCGGGAAATCAGCCCCAGCATTTT
.	.	TRBV5-1	TRBJ1-3	CASSLVGGPKFSGNTIYF	TGCGCCAGCAGCTTGGTTGGGGGACCCAAGTTCTCTGGAAACACCATATATTTT
.	.	TRBV12-3/TRBV12-4	TRBJ2-3	CASSRGRADVQYF	TGTGCCAGCAGCAGGGGGAGGGCAGATGTGCAGTATTTT
.	.	TRBV29-1	TRBJ1-1	CSVERDSRAEAFF	TGCAGCGTTGAGAGGGACTCGAGGGCTGAAGCTTTCTTT
.	few	TRBV10-1	TRBJ2-7	CASSESRYNEQYF	TGCGCCAGCAGTGAGTCGCGGTACAATGAGCAGTACTTC
.	many	TRBV29-1	TRBJ2-7	CSVLTSGEQYF	TGCAGCGTTCTTACTAGTGGCGAGCAGTACTTC
.	.	TRBV7-2	TRBJ2-5	CASSLAAGGSHRQYF	TGTGCCAGCAGCTTAGCTGCAGGGGGGTCCCACAGGCAGTACTTC
.	.	TRBV5-1	TRBJ2-7	CASTLLPGDCEQYF	TGCGCCAGCACTTTACTACCAGGGGACTGCGAGCAGTACTTC
TRBD1	few	TRBV7-9	TRBJ1-4	CASSLVGDSEKLFF	TGTGCCAGCAGCTTAGTAGGGGACAGTGAAAAACTGTTTTTT
.	.	TRBV20-1	TRBJ2-7	CSARDQGQYYEQYF	TGCAGTGCTAGAGATCAAGGACAGTACTACGAGCAGTACTTC
TRBD1	.	TRBV7-2	TRBJ1-2	CASSSPGQGRYTF	TGTGCCAGCAGCTCTCCTGGACAGGGTCGCTACACCTTC
TRBD2	.	TRBV7-3	TRBJ2-1	CASSMTSGNYNEQFF	TGTGCCAGCAGCATGACTAGCGGTAACTACAATGAGCAGTTCTTC
.	.	TRBV3-1	TRBJ1-2	CGSSQDASNYGYTF	TGTGGCAGCAGCCAGGACGCTTCTAACTATGGCTACACCTTC
.	.	TRBV4-2	TRBJ2-3	CASSPVQGTDTQYF	TGTGCCAGCAGCCCTGTACAGGGAACAGATACGCAGTATTTT
.	many	TRBV20-1	TRBJ2-3	CSPRAAGSTDTQYF	TGCAGTCCCAGAGCGGCAGGTAGCACAGATACGCAGTATTTT
TRBD2	many	TRBV5-1	TRBJ2-1	CASSESTSGPLSYNEQFF	TGCGCCAGCAGCGAATCCACTAGCGGGCCCCTCTCCTACAATGAGCAGTTCTTC
.	.	TRBV5-5	TRBJ2-3	CASYRTALTDTQYF	TGTGCCAGTTACCGGACGGCCCTCACAGATACGCAGTATTTT
.	.	TRBV10-3	TRBJ2-5	CAISESRSQETQYF	TGTGCCATCAGTGAGTCGAGGAGCCAAGAGACCCAGTACTTC
.	once	TRBV2	TRBJ2-1	CASSESRASEYNEQFF	TGTGCCAGCAGTGAATCTCGGGCTAGCGAGTACAATGAGCAGTTCTTC
TRBD1	few	TRBV29-1	TRBJ2-7	CSVLRSPDRGFHEQYF	TGCAGCGTCCTAAGAAGCCCGGACAGGGGGTTCCACGAGCAGTACTTC
.	many	TRBV25-1	TRBJ1-2	CASSESGQYGYTF	TGTGCCAGCAGTGAATCCGGACAGTATGGCTACACCTTC
TRBD2	.	TRBV5-1	TRBJ2-1	CASSPAETSGSDEQFF	TGCGCCAGCAGCCCGGCGGAGACTAGCGGGAGCGATGAGCAGTTCTTC
TRBD2	many	TRBV2	TRBJ2-1	CASRILAGGENEQFF	TGTGCCAGCAGGATACTAGCGGGAGGGGAAAATGAGCAGTTCTTC
TRBD1	.	TRBV6-6	TRBJ2-7	CASRRQGPYEQYF	TGTGCCAGCAGGAGACAGGGTCCCTACGAGCAGTACTTC
TRBD2	few	TRBV24-1	TRBJ2-1	CATSDFTPGTSYNEQFF	TGTGCCACCAGTGATTTTACCCCTGGGACTAGTTACAATGAGCAGTTCTTC
.	.	TRBV3-1	TRBJ2-3	CASSQVVRADTQYF	TGTGCCAGCAGCCAAGTGGTTAGAGCCGATACGCAGTATTTT
.	.	TRBV13	TRBJ2-7	CASSPGRNSYEQYF	TGTGCCAGCAGCCCTGGGAGGAACTCCTACGAGCAGTACTTC
TRBD1	.	TRBV18	TRBJ1-2	CASSPRTGQGPYGYTF	TGTGCCAGCTCACCACGGACAGGCCAGGGGCCTTATGGCTACACCTTC
.	many	TRBV6-5	TRBJ1-1	CASSSGGYTEAFF	TGTGCCAGCAGTTCTGGGGGCTACACTGAAGCTTTCTTT
.	many	TRBV29-1	TRBJ2-1	CSPRDRYNEQFF	TGCAGCCCCCGGGACCGGTACAATGAGCAGTTCTTC
TRBD2	.	TRBV6-6	TRBJ2-5	CARISSGVETRYF	TGTGCCCGTATTTCAAGCGGGGTAGAGACCCGGTACTTC
TRBD2	once	TRBV7-2	TRBJ2-1	CASSLDAGTTRVRFF	TGTGCCAGCAGCTTAGATGCCGGGACTACCCGAGTTCGGTTCTTC
.	many	TRBV4-1	TRBJ2-7	CASRPLVGDGEQYF	TGCGCCAGCAGACCTTTGGTGGGAGACGGGGAGCAGTACTTC
TRBD2	many	TRBV20-1	TRBJ2-5	CSAPREGRQETQYF	TGCAGTGCTCCTAGGGAGGGCCGGCAAGAGACCCAGTACTTC
TRBD1	.	TRBV2	TRBJ2-1	CASTSGQGHNEQFF	TGTGCCAGCACTTCTGGACAGGGTCACAATGAGCAGTTCTTC
.	.	TRBV12-3/TRBV12-4	TRBJ1-1	CASSLRRANTEAFF	TGTGCCAGCAGTTTGCGGAGGGCGAACACTGAAGCTTTCTTT
.	.	TRBV29-1	TRBJ2-7	CSVGQGQGLQYF	TGCAGCGTTGGCCAGGGGCAGGGCCTACAGTACTTC
.	many	TRBV29-1	TRBJ2-1	CSVRDALSYNEQFF	TGCAGCGTTCGGGACGCCCTTTCCTACAATGAGCAGTTCTTC
TRBD1	few	TRBV5-6	TRBJ1-1	CASSRRWITGGKNTEAFF	TGTGCCAGCAGCCGTCGTTGGATAACAGGGGGTAAGAACACTGAAGCTTTCTTT
TRBD2	.	TRBV20-1	TRBJ2-1	CSARREGRNEQFF	TGCAGTGCTAGACGGGAGGGCCGCAATGAGCAGTTCTTC
.	.	TRBV4-2	TRBJ1-5	CASSQEEGGTQPQHF	TGTGCCAGCAGCCAAGAGGAGGGGGGTACTCAGCCCCAGCATTTT
.	many	TRBV12-3/TRBV12-4	TRBJ1-2	CASREIYGYTF	TGTGCCAGCCGGGAGATCTATGGCTACACCTTC
.	.	TRBV4-1	TRBJ2-1	CASSQDGGFLYNEQFF	TGCGCCAGCAGCCAAGATGGAGGGTTCCTTTACAATGAGCAGTTCTTC
.	.	TRBV3-1	TRBJ2-6	CASSGGLRSGANVLTF	TGTGCCAGCAGCGGGGGGTTGCGCTCTGGGGCCAACGTCCTGACTTTC
.	.	TRBV7-3	TRBJ2-2	CASSLSGRVTGELFF	TGTGCCAGCAGCCTAAGCGGCAGGGTCACCGGGGAGCTGTTTTTT
.	.	TRBV11-2	TRBJ2-1	CASSLGGVTGVNKDGSFYNEQFF	TGTGCCAGCAGCTTAGGTGGCGTTACAGGGGTCAACAAGGACGGGAGTTTTTACAATGAGCAGTTCTTC
TRBD1	.	TRBV12-3/TRBV12-4	TRBJ1-2	CASRPDRERYGYTF	TGTGCCAGCAGACCTGACAGGGAACGCTATGGCTACACCTTC
TRBD1	.	TRBV20-1	TRBJ2-5	CSAIGQGGFGTQYF	TGCAGTGCTATTGGACAGGGGGGCTTCGGGACCCAGTACTTC
TRBD2	.	TRBV29-1	TRBJ2-7	CSVLRAGGSYEQYF	TGCAGCGTCCTAAGAGCGGGAGGATCCTACGAGCAGTACTTC
TRBD2	.	TRBV19	TRBJ2-2	CASSRRETGELFF	TGTGCCAGTAGTAGGCGGGAGACCGGGGAGCTGTTTTTT
.	many	TRBV12-3/TRBV12-4	TRBJ2-6	CASSLGASGANVLTF	TGTGCCAGCAGTTTAGGGGCCTCTGGGGCCAACGTCCTGACTTTC
.	.	TRBV18	TRBJ2-3	CASSPTVRVGTDTQYF	TGTGCCAGCTCACCGACCGTAAGGGTTGGCACAGATACGCAGTATTTT
.	.	TRBV5-1	TRBJ2-3	CASSLVGDQPQYF	TGCGCCAGCAGCTTGGTAGGTGATCAGCCCCAGTATTTT
.	few	TRBV7-2	TRBJ2-5	CASSRREGKETQYF	TGTGCCAGCAGCCGCCGAGAGGGGAAAGAGACCCAGTACTTC